A single sample gave rise to the 26 T cell receptor beta chains below, sequenced in a study of molecular identifiers for immune sequencing clone quantification (dated by TCRdb to 2017 to 2018). Library method: PCR. TCRdb names NextSeq 500 as the instrument used. Using fastp at Q25 and MiXCR, TCRdb reprocessed the public reads and kept productive beta chains. Duplicate CDR3 protein sequences are folded into a single record with the most common DNA and genes. The sample includes approximately 97,000 distinct CDR3 sequences, with roughly a quarter observed a single time. Approximately 0.91% of the sample rests with the top ten. The specimen was naive CD8+ T cells from blood, with Jurkat cell RNA spiked in. Reading the label with the study, this specimen's cell subset or site is: FACS-sorted CD8+CD4-CCR7+CD45RA+ naive T cells. The receptors were gathered from a human donor in good health. Some libraries in this study had Jurkat cell RNA spiked in.

As concerns this clonotype: A clone one base away is much larger, so this may be a read error. This rearrangement joins TRBV6-5 to TRBJ2-7, with 12 bases that match TRBD2. In germline, CDR1 is MNHEY, CDR2 SVGAGI. V lost 5 bases, J lost 5 bases, and 7 bases stayed unmatched. The CDR3 is 15 amino acids. The CDR3 reads CASSTPRLAGDEQYF. The CDR3 DNA follows: TGTGCCAGCAGTACCCCCCGACTAGCGGGAGACGAGCAGTACTTC.

About this clonotype itself: No conserved phenylalanine or tryptophan ends this CDR3, so it is likely a read error. The chain uses TRBV4-1 and TRBJ2-5, with D possibly TRBD1 on 5 matching bases. The CDR3 sequence is 18 residues long. In germline, CDR1 is MGHRA, CDR2 YSYEKL. The germline V and J ends were trimmed by 1 base and 3 bases, with 21 bases remaining between them. The CDR3 reads CASSQASQLSLGEETQYL. DNA for the CDR3: TGCGCCAGCAGCCAAGCCAGTCAACTCAGTCTAGGGGAAGAGACCCAGTACCTC.

As to this clonotype: This may be a read error, as it is one base from a much larger clone. The chain uses TRBV7-2 and TRBJ2-7; possible D gene TRBD1, 6 bases. This CDR3 comprises 13 residues. The germline V gene encodes CDR1 SGHTA and CDR2 FQGNSA. The V and J ends lost 2 bases and 9 bases respectively, with 14 bases between them. CDR3 region: CASSLPTGHGQYF. The CDR3 region has the DNA TGTGCCAGCAGCTTACCAACAGGGCACGGGCAGTACTTC.

This clonotype was detected many times. This chain joins TRBV27 and TRBJ1-2; D call uncertain. The germline gives CDR1 MNHEY, CDR2 SMNVEV (reference sequence). The germline V and J ends were trimmed by 5 bases and 2 bases, with 6 bases remaining between them. The CDR3 sequence is 12 residues long. The CDR3 sequence: CASSKNNYGYTF. The CDR3 region has the DNA TGTGCCAGCAGTAAAAACAACTATGGCTACACCTTC.

Many counts were recorded for this clonotype. The V gene is TRBV19, the J gene TRBJ2-7; 7 bases match TRBD1. Germline values: CDR1 LNHDA, CDR2 SQIVND (reference sequence). The J segment lost 2 bases and the V segment lost 5 bases, leaving 9 bases of the junction unmatched. The CDR3 loop spans 15 amino acids. For the CDR3, the DNA is TGTGCCAGTAGTCGAGGACAGGCCCTAACCTACGAGCAGTACTTC. This encodes CASSRGQALTYEQYF.

In regard to this clonotype: Just one base apart from a much larger clone, this may be a read error. The CDR3 region has the DNA TGTGCCAGCAGCGCCTATATCACAGATACGCAGTATTTT. Its protein is CASSAYITDTQYF. The V call is TRBV9, the J call TRBJ2-3; no clear D. The CDR3 runs 13 residues. V was pared by 3 bases and J by 2 bases, with 7 bases between. Germline CDR1 SGDLS, CDR2 YYNGEE. Complete variable domain (other parts from reference TRBV9 and TRBJ2-3): DSGVTQTPKHLITATGQRVTLRCSPRSGDLSVYWYQQSLDQGLQFLIQYYNGEERAKGNILERFSAQQFPDLHSELNLSSLELGDSALYFCASSAYITDTQYFGPGTRLTVL.

This clonotype has ten or more counts. The chain has TRBV4-3 and TRBJ1-5; D gene ambiguous. V was cut by 0 bases and J by 6 bases, with 12 bases left in between. From germline, CDR1 is LGHNA and CDR2 YSLEER. The CDR3 contains 15 residues. The CDR3 sequence: CASSQETAPGQPQHF. CDR3 bases: TGCGCCAGCAGCCAAGAAACAGCCCCCGGTCAGCCCCAGCATTTT.

This chain connects TRBV5-6 to TRBJ2-7, with D perhaps matching TRBD1 or TRBD2 (5 bases each). V was cut by 1 base and J by 4 bases, with 12 bases left in between. The CDR3 has 14 residues. CDR1 SGHDT and CDR2 YYEEEE come from the germline V gene. The CDR3 region has the DNA TGTGCCAGCAGCTTGTACCTGGGGGTGTACGAGCAGTACTTC. It encodes CASSLYLGVYEQYF.

This clonotype has ten or more counts. The rearrangement uses TRBV5-6 and TRBJ2-3, with D hard to call. CDR1 is SGHDT and CDR2 is YYEEEE in the germline V gene. V lost 0 bases and J 5 bases, leaving 16 bases between the germline ends. The CDR3 loop spans 16 amino acids. CDR3 coding DNA: TGTGCCAGCAGCTTGGTCACGCCCTATATGATAGATACGCAGTATTTT. Translating gives CASSLVTPYMIDTQYF.

This clonotype came up many times. As DNA, the CDR3 is TGTGCCAGCAGTTTTTCCCGACTGGACAGGGGGCGTTTATCGGGGGCCAACGTCCTGACTTTC. This sequence encodes CASSFSRLDRGRLSGANVLTF. This rearrangement joins TRBV28 to TRBJ2-6, with 11 bases fitting TRBD1. Germline-derived CDR1 and CDR2 are MDHEN and SYDVKM. The trim removed 3 bases at V and 4 bases at J, leaving 17 bases unmatched. CDR3 length: 21 amino acids.

With respect to this clonotype: Possible read error: a much larger clone is one base away. This sequence joins TRBV11-2 and TRBJ2-1; 8 bases are shared with TRBD2. The CDR3 is 14 amino acids. Germline CDR1 is SGHAT and CDR2 is FQNNGV. CDR3 nucleotide sequence: TGTGCCAGCAGCTGGGCGGGGGGCTCAAATGCGCAGTTCTTC. Its protein is CASSWAGGSNAQFF.

Turning to this clonotype: This sequence may be a read error, since a much larger clone differs from it by one base. The V gene is TRBV7-9, the J gene TRBJ2-2, with 9 bases that match TRBD2. This CDR3 region has 19 residues. Per the germline V gene, CDR1 is SEHNR and CDR2 is FQNEAQ (reference sequence). J lost 2 bases, V lost 2 bases, and 12 bases had no gene match. CDR3 protein: CASSLSRLAADGNTGELFF. CDR3 nucleotides: TGTGCCAGCAGCTTATCCCGACTAGCGGCGGATGGAAACACCGGGGAGCTGTTTTTT.

Here the CDR3 reads CASSQRGRAYEQFF. Here the CDR3 DNA reads TGCGCCAGCAGCCAGCGCGGGAGGGCGTATGAGCAGTTCTTC. This rearrangement joins TRBV4-3 to TRBJ2-1, with 9 bases identical to TRBD2. The CDR3 contains 14 residues. V was clipped by 3 bases and J by 8 bases; unmatched bases: 5. CDR1 LGHNA and CDR2 YSLEER come from the germline V gene.

The chain is built from TRBV27 and TRBJ2-2; TRBD1 is a possible D gene (6 bases). The V end was cut by 2 bases, the J end by 4 bases, with 14 bases between. The CDR3 consists of 16 residues. The germline V gene has CDR1 MNHEY and CDR2 SMNVEV (reference sequence). For the CDR3, the DNA is TGTGCCAGCAGTTTAAAGACAGGCTCATTCACCGGGGAGCTGTTTTTT. Its translation: CASSLKTGSFTGELFF.

Turning to this clonotype: One junction end does not reproduce the germline sequence, and a read error may be involved. V usage is TRBV3-1 and J usage is TRBJ2-7; 7 bases are shared with TRBD2. Per the germline V gene, CDR1 is LGHDT and CDR2 is YNNKEL (reference sequence). The CDR3 has 16 amino acids. In DNA form, the CDR3 reads TGTGCCAGCAGCCAAGAAAAGGGAGGGTCCTCCTACGGGCAGTACTTC. It is translated as CASSQEKGGSSYGQYF.

The sample holds many counts of this clonotype. The CDR3 sequence is CASSQDGQGRGQPQHF. The CDR3 DNA sequence: TGCGCCAGCAGCCAAGATGGGCAGGGTCGAGGCCAGCCCCAGCATTTT. V gene TRBV4-1 combines with J gene TRBJ1-5; D possibly corresponds to TRBD1 (5 bases). CDR3 length equals 16 residues. Germline CDR1 and CDR2: MGHRA and YSYEKL. Trimming removed 0 bases from V and 7 bases from J, with 16 bases in between.

This clonotype was found a few times. V gene TRBV7-2 combines with J gene TRBJ2-1, with 10 positions matching TRBD2. This CDR3 has 15 residues. Trimming took 5 bases from V and 6 from J; bases not matched to a gene: 7. Germline CDR1 SGHTA, CDR2 FQGNSA. The chain's CDR3 is CASSLTSGQFNEQFF. In DNA form, the CDR3 reads TGTGCCAGCAGCCTGACTAGCGGGCAGTTCAATGAGCAGTTCTTC.

In the case of this clonotype: A read error may explain this, as a much larger clone is one base away. The gene calls are TRBV15 and TRBJ2-1; D is ambiguous. Germline CDR1 reads LNHNV; CDR2 reads YYDKDF (reference sequence). CDR3 length: 14 residues. The CDR3: CATSRWYAYNERFF. DNA for the CDR3: TGTGCCACCAGCAGGTGGTACGCCTACAATGAGCGGTTCTTC.

Remarks on this clonotype: The junction departs from the called germline gene at one end, perhaps through a read error. V and J are TRBV27 and TRBJ2-3; D perhaps matches TRBD2 (5 bases). Germline CDR1 and CDR2: MNHEY and SMNVEV (reference sequence). There are 17 residues in the CDR3. The CDR3 DNA reads as TGTGCCCGCAGTTTCGTGGCCCAAGACTACGGCACCGATACGCAGTATTTT. Translating it yields CARSFVAQDYGTDTQYF.

A word on this clonotype: Possible read error: a much larger clone is one base away. This chain connects TRBV19 to TRBJ2-5; the D is unclear. CDR3 size: 15 residues. CDR1 is LNHDA, CDR2 SQIVND, per germline (reference sequence). V lost 4 bases to trimming and J lost 1 base, with 13 bases between them. This CDR3 is CASSTRKLSQETQYF. CDR3 DNA sequence: TGTGCCAGTAGTACCCGGAAACTAAGCCAAGAGACCCAGTACTTC.

In regard to this clonotype: Given a much more abundant clone one base away, this may be a read error. The rearrangement uses TRBV5-3 and TRBJ2-7; perhaps TRBD1 as D (5 bases). TRBV5-3 belongs to the ORF category, with a function that is uncertain. V gave up 8 bases and J gave up 5 bases, with 17 bases separating them. The CDR3 covers 13 residues. The CDR3 DNA reads TGTGCCAGCAGCCCGTGGTCAGGGAACGAGCAGTACTTC. Its translation is CASSPWSGNEQYF.

V is TRBV29-1 and J is TRBJ2-7; no firm D call. V lost 7 bases, J lost 0 bases, and 13 bases lay in between. Germline CDR1 reads SQVTM; CDR2 reads ANQGSEA. This CDR3 contains 13 residues. CDR3 sequence reads: CSARALDSYEQYF. Here the CDR3 DNA reads TGCAGCGCCCGAGCGTTGGACTCCTACGAGCAGTACTTC.

This clonotype has just a few counts. The CDR3 region is CASSTGGSEAFF. The CDR3 nucleotides read TGCGCCAGCAGCACCGGGGGGTCTGAAGCTTTCTTT. V and J are TRBV5-1 and TRBJ1-1; the D gene is possibly TRBD1 (5 bases). The CDR3 has 12 residues. V shed 4 bases and J shed 6 bases, with 10 bases lying between them. CDR1 is SGHRS and CDR2 is YFSETQ in the germline V gene.

As to this clonotype: Just one base apart from a much larger clone, this may be a read error. The chain has TRBV24-1 and TRBJ2-2; no reliable D call. From germline, CDR1 is KGHDR and CDR2 SFDVKD. The CDR3 extends over 14 amino acids. The CDR3 DNA is TGTACCACCAGTGATGCCGCTGGGACCGGGGAGCTGTTTTTT. Amino acid sequence: CTTSDAAGTGELFF.

This clonotype was seen ten or more times. The genes are TRBV19 and TRBJ1-1; D is unclear. Between the trimmed V and J ends, which lost 3 bases and 5 bases, there was a span of 10 bases. The CDR3 consists of 13 residues. Per the germline V gene, CDR1 is LNHDA and CDR2 is SQIVND (reference sequence). CDR3 region: CASSISMLTEAFF. The DNA for the CDR3 is TGTGCCAGTAGTATCTCTATGTTGACTGAAGCTTTCTTT. Full variable domain (rest looked up from reference TRBV19 and TRBJ1-1): DGGITQSPKYLFRKEGQNVTLSCEQNLNHDAMYWYRQDPGQGLRLIYYSQIVNDFQKGDIAEGYSVSREKKESFPLTVTSAQKNPTAFYLCASSISMLTEAFFGQGTRLTVV.

This clonotype appeared a few times. The chain carries TRBV27 and TRBJ2-7; 8 nucleotides agree with TRBD2. The V and J ends lost 11 bases and 4 bases, in that order; junction bases with no gene match: 1. The CDR3 contains 10 residues. The V gene's germline CDR1 is MNHEY and CDR2 SMNVEV (reference sequence). The chain's CDR3 is CAAGGYEQYF. In DNA, the CDR3 is TGTGCCGCGGGAGGTTACGAGCAGTACTTC.